A single sample gave rise to the 10 T cell receptor beta chains below, sequenced in a study of shared clonotypes between healthy human individuals. Profiled with immunoSEQ multiplex PCR; TCRdb holds only in-frame clones, not every one. The repertoire holds under 550,000 clones, with 95% to 97% as singletons. The specimen was naive CD4+ T cells sorted from blood. Specified subset: CD45RA+ positively selected. Receptor source: a woman aged 25 to 39 in good health.

This chain uses TRBV6-1 with TRBJ2-5; TRBD1 might be the D (5 bases). From germline, CDR1 is MNHNS and CDR2 SASEGT. V was pared by 4 bases and J by 3 bases, with 12 bases between. This CDR3 is built from 14 residues. CDR3 DNA sequence: TGTGCCAGCAGTGTAGGGGATGGTGAAGAGACCCAGTACTTC. Its translation is CASSVGDGEETQYF.

In this sample, this clone turned up once. The chain carries TRBV19 and TRBJ2-1, with no clear D. The CDR3 runs to 21 residues. The V and J ends lost 5 bases and 0 bases respectively, with 29 bases between them. Germline values: CDR1 LNHDA, CDR2 SQIVND (reference sequence). The CDR3: CASSVLLRTSIGVRSYNEQFF. The CDR3 nucleotides read TGTGCCAGTAGTGTACTACTTCGGACCTCGATTGGGGTCCGCTCCTACAATGAGCAGTTCTTC.

The chain employs TRBV4-1 and TRBJ2-3; 8 bases align to TRBD2. The trim removed 4 bases at V and 3 bases at J, leaving 6 bases unmatched. The CDR3 covers 15 residues. Germline-derived CDR1 and CDR2 are MGHRA and YSYEKL. The CDR3 region has the DNA TGCGCCAGCAGCCCCCTCCAGCGGGAGACAGATACGCAGTATTTT. It translates to CASSPLQRETDTQYF.

The chain combines TRBV19 with TRBJ2-7, with 10 bases lining up with TRBD1. The CDR3 sequence is 14 residues long. Looked up from germline, CDR1 is LNHDA and CDR2 is SQIVND (reference sequence). J was trimmed by 7 bases and V by 1 base; bases with no gene match: 4. This CDR3 is CASSIGDRGHEQYF. CDR3 coding DNA: TGTGCCAGTAGTATAGGAGACAGGGGGCATGAGCAGTACTTC.

Comments on this clone: One end of the junction does not line up with germline, which may come from a read error. The chain recombines TRBV28 with TRBJ1-2; a weak D match, TRBD1 (5 bases). CDR1 is MDHEN and CDR2 is SYDVKM in the germline V gene. The CDR3 consists of 18 residues. The CDR3 DNA follows: TGTGCCAGCATTTTAGGTCCAACACGGGGCAGGACTAACTATGGCTACACCTTC. Protein product: CASILGPTRGRTNYGYTF.

The chain carries TRBV29-1 and TRBJ1-1; the D is unclear. V was pared by 2 bases and J by 13 bases, with 20 bases between. The germline V gene encodes CDR1 SQVTM and CDR2 ANQGSEA. The length of the CDR3 is 13 residues. The DNA for the CDR3 is TGCAGCGTTGAAAGTCGTGGCGGCCGACTGCGTTTCTTT. This gives the protein CSVESRGGRLRFF. The variable domain in full, with the rest retrieved from reference TRBV29-1 and TRBJ1-1, is SAVISQKPSRDICQRGTSLTIQCQVDSQVTMMFWYRQQPGQSLTLIATANQGSEATYESGFVIDKFPISRPNLTFSTLTVSNMSPEDSSIYLCSVESRGGRLRFFGQGTRLTVV.

In DNA, the CDR3 is TGTGCCAGCAGTCCGTACCGACAGGGGAGCTCCTACGAGCAGTACTTC. This encodes CASSPYRQGSSYEQYF. The chain uses TRBV28 and TRBJ2-7, with 8 bases identical to TRBD1. Germline CDR1 is MDHEN and CDR2 is SYDVKM. This CDR3 spans 16 amino acids. V trimming: 5 bases; J trimming: 0 bases; junction bases outside the gene matches: 9.

The chain links TRBV28 to TRBJ2-7; D ambiguous. CDR3 length: 14 residues. V shed 2 bases and J shed 3 bases, with 11 bases lying between them. Looked up from germline, CDR1 is MDHEN and CDR2 is SYDVKM. The chain's CDR3 is CASSLHGRNYEQYF. CDR3 DNA sequence: TGTGCCAGCAGTTTACACGGCAGGAACTACGAGCAGTACTTC.

The chain couples TRBV2 to TRBJ2-1; D is unclear. CDR1 is SNHLY, CDR2 FYNNEI, per germline. This CDR3 comprises 15 residues. The germline V and J ends were trimmed by 3 bases and 2 bases, with 11 bases remaining between them. This chain's CDR3 is CASSDRRIPYNEQFF. The CDR3 nucleotides are TGTGCCAGCAGTGACCGTCGGATTCCCTACAATGAGCAGTTCTTC.

CDR3 nucleotide sequence: TGCGCCAGCAGCGGGGACAGGGACAGGGCCGGCACTGAAGCTTTCTTT. Amino acid sequence: CASSGDRDRAGTEAFF. The genes are TRBV5-1 and TRBJ1-1; 9 bases agree with TRBD1. CDR1 and CDR2 (germline): SGHRS, YFSETQ. This CDR3 has 16 residues. Trimming took 4 bases from V and 4 from J; bases not matched to a gene: 11.